This T cell receptor (beta chain) derives from a study of radiotherapy plus CTLA-4 blockade in lung cancer. Regarding this clone: Its antigen is currently unknown.

Trimming shortened V by 7 bases and J by 4 bases, and 14 bases separated the two germline ends. Germline CDR1 reads SGHTA; CDR2 reads FQGNSA. The CDR3 extends over 14 amino acids. Focal radiation with ipilimumab CTLA-4 blockade was given to patients with chemo-refractory metastatic non-small-cell lung cancer. Sequenced by immunoSEQ multiplex PCR; TCRdb stores in-frame clones only, minus some. Of roughly 62,000 clones in the sample, around three quarters are singletons; the top ten hold approximately 4.5%. Whole-study findings and limits: According to reports, early shifts in blood T cell clones, alongside interferon-beta, forecast response most accurately.

V gene TRBV7-2 combines with J gene TRBJ1-5, with a tentative D call TRBD1 (6 bases). This TCR was recovered from a human donor with non-small cell lung cancer who had a complete response to radiotherapy plus ipilimumab. The specimen was peripheral blood, collected from a patient treated with radiotherapy plus ipilimumab. CDR3 sequence reads: CASTEGRGNQPQHF. CDR3 nucleotides: TGTGCCAGCACCGAGGGCAGGGGAAATCAGCCCCAGCATTTT.